This T cell receptor beta chain stems from a study of T cell repertoires in cytomegalovirus infection (dated by TCRdb to between 2017 and 2020). In terms of the full investigation: Because public TCR beta signatures pointed to carriage of CMV infection together with the matching HLA type, the HLA type of each donor mattered for the analysis. The paper's findings and limits, for the study overall: In both this cohort and an independent cohort of more than 350 donors, the cumulative frequency of public TCR beta family members distinguished carriers of CMV infection plus the relevant HLA type. The ex vivo response was dominated by HLA-C-restricted CMV-specific TCR beta clonotypes, which also provided the single most frequent clonotype in two of eight donors.

For this chain, trimming is 4 bases at the V end and 11 bases at the J end, and the number of junction bases without a gene match is 5. Taken from cysteine to phenylalanine, the CDR3 has 12 residues. Only the CDR3 DNA stays, 36 bases, in frame from base 1. The instrument given in TCRdb is Illumina HiSeq 1500. The raw public data were reprocessed by TCRdb itself: fastp quality trimming at Q25, MiXCR clonotype calling, in-frame beta chains only. Each entry merges the rows of one CDR3 protein and shows their most common DNA and genes. Here the sample has hundreds of thousands of distinct CDR3 sequences; approximately 24% occur a single time. The top ten hold approximately 8% of the sample. This clonotype showed up many times. Its antigen has not been determined. No much larger clone is present one base from it, and per-base qualities are unavailable.

Sequenced material: CD8+ T cells from PBMCs. The clonotype comes from a human donor in good health (CMV status not recorded). Some clones in this sample may be carry-over from other donors' samples. The sequence is built from TRBV12-3 or TRBV12-4 and TRBJ1-1; a stretch of 9 junction bases matches TRBD1. The CDR3: CASSWDRAVAFF. The nucleotides are TGTGCCAGCAGTTGGGACAGGGCAGTGGCTTTCTTT.